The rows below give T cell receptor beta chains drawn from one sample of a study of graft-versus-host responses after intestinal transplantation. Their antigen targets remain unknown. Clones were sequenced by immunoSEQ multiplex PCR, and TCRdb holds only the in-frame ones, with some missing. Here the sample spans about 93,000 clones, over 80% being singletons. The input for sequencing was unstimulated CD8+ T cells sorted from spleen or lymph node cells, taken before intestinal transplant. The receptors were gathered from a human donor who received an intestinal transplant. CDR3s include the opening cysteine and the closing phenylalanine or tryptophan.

CASSYGSGLAANEQFF | TRBJ2-1 | TRBV6-5
CASNKGTGGETQYF | TRBJ2-5 | TRBV9
CASSLDSSYEQYF | TRBJ2-7 | TRBV7-9
CASSHGVASYEQYF | TRBJ2-7 | TRBV4-2
CASSLAGGAHLNEQFF | TRBJ2-1 | TRBV7-9
CASSESGGGSGNTIYF | TRBJ1-3 | TRBV6-1
CASSRFIEEGTEAFF | TRBJ1-1 | TRBV5-1
CASSQEAGLEHNEQFF | TRBJ2-1 | TRBV4-2
CASSGTGVNEQFF | TRBJ2-1 | TRBV5-1
CASSYNWRGEQYF | TRBJ2-7 | TRBV6-5
CASSPERGFYEQYF | TRBJ2-7 | TRBV5-1
CASSGGTSIYTDTQYF | TRBJ2-3 | TRBV13
CASIAGDGYTF | TRBJ1-2 | TRBV19
CASSYSGGAGWEQYF | TRBJ2-7 | TRBV27
CASSKEQGLNSPLHF | TRBJ1-6 | TRBV21-1
CASSPTAGGPEYF | TRBJ2-5 | TRBV7-3